The 31 T cell receptor beta chains below come from one sample, sequenced in a study of shared clonotypes between healthy human individuals (dated by TCRdb to the early 2020s). CD8 naive samples consisted of CD45RO-negative cells that were positively selected for CCR7, yielding a CD45RA+CCR7+ population without TemRA cells. Libraries came from the immunoSEQ multiplex PCR assay. Imported from immuneACCESS, the table was reduced by TCRdb to in-frame sequences with V and J called. These copies leave out some clones; in studies compared against another copy, an unresolved V gene accounts for under half, and the cause of the remainder is not known. This sample holds millions of clones; 85% to 95% were observed only once. The biggest ten clones account for 1.5% to 2% of the sample. The sample taken for sequencing was naive CD8+ T cells from PBMCs. The sample's cell subset or site, from its label and the paper: CD45RA+CCR7+. All receptors come from a man younger than 30 in good health. Some clones in this sample may be carry-over from other donors' samples.

The CDR3 is CSVEGMGLAMGEGQFF. Here the CDR3 DNA reads TGCAGCGTTGAAGGAATGGGACTAGCGATGGGGGAGGGGCAGTTCTTC. This chain uses TRBV29-1 with TRBJ2-1; 10 bases match TRBD2. Germline V gives CDR1 SQVTM, CDR2 ANQGSEA. With 1 base clipped from V and 12 bases from J, the junction kept 15 bases outside the gene matches. The CDR3 loop spans 16 amino acids.

Concerning this clone itself: Distinct nucleotide sequences in the sample also encode this CDR3. CDR3 nucleotide sequence: TGCAGCGTTGAGGGGGGAAGGGCCTCCTACAATGAGCAGTTCTTC. Protein: CSVEGGRASYNEQFF. This chain links TRBV29-1 with TRBJ2-1, with D possibly being TRBD2 (6 bases). V shed 3 bases and J shed 0 bases, with 12 bases lying between them. From germline, CDR1 is SQVTM and CDR2 ANQGSEA. The CDR3 length is 15 residues.

This chain links TRBV2 with TRBJ2-7; D gene unclear. V lost 3 bases, J lost 1 base, and 16 bases lay in between. CDR1 SNHLY and CDR2 FYNNEI come from the germline V gene. The CDR3 is 16 residues long. DNA of the CDR3: TGTGCCAGCAGTGACTCGGAGACGGAGATTTCCTACGAGCAGTACTTC. Translating gives CASSDSETEISYEQYF.

The V and J genes are TRBV30 and TRBJ1-6; no clear D gene. V dropped 4 bases and J dropped 10 bases, with 14 bases sitting between them. The germline V gene encodes CDR1 GTSNPN and CDR2 SVGIG (reference sequence). This CDR3 has 13 amino acids. CDR3: CAWTLVGGSPLHF. CDR3 coding DNA: TGTGCCTGGACCCTAGTGGGCGGCTCACCCCTCCACTTT. Supplemented by reference TRBV30 and TRBJ1-6, the full variable domain reads SQTIHQWPATLVQPVGSPLSLECTVEGTSNPNLYWYRQAAGRGLQLLFYSVGIGQISSEVPQNLSASRPQDRQFILSSKKLLLSDSGFYLCAWTLVGGSPLHFGNGTRLTVT.

The chain uses TRBV7-9 and TRBJ2-5; TRBD2 matches 11 bases. V shed 5 bases, J shed 2 bases, and the junction held 7 bases outside the gene matches. CDR1 and CDR2 (germline): SEHNR, FQNEAQ (reference sequence). The CDR3 is made up of 16 amino acids. The CDR3 loop reads CASSTGLAEQQETQYF. Written as DNA, the CDR3 is TGTGCCAGCAGCACGGGACTAGCGGAGCAACAAGAGACCCAGTACTTC.

This clone was recorded only once. The chain combines TRBV6-5 with TRBJ1-1, with D tentatively TRBD1 (6 bases). The CDR3 is made up of 15 amino acids. Germline V gene lookup returns CDR1 MNHEY and CDR2 SVGAGI. V shed 1 base and J shed 0 bases, with 9 bases lying between them. The CDR3 coding sequence is TGTGCCAGCAGTTACTTCAGGGGATTGAACACTGAAGCTTTCTTT. Translated, it gives CASSYFRGLNTEAFF.

The sample holds one count of this clone. The chain joins TRBV28 to TRBJ2-1, with TRBD2 matching 12 bases. With V trimmed by 5 bases and J by 8 bases, 7 bases remained unmatched. The length of the CDR3 is 15 residues. Germline CDR1 is MDHEN and CDR2 is SYDVKM. This CDR3 reads CASSLGLAGTHEQFF. The CDR3, as DNA: TGTGCCAGCAGTCTAGGACTAGCGGGAACCCATGAGCAGTTCTTC.

The chain employs TRBV29-1 and TRBJ1-2; possibly TRBD1 for D (5 bases). CDR1 and CDR2 from the germline V gene are SQVTM and ANQGSEA. V dropped 0 bases and J dropped 7 bases, with 12 bases sitting between them. The CDR3 is 13 amino acids. The CDR3 DNA is TGCAGCGTTGAAGATCTATGGAGGGGTGGCTACACCTTC. This codes for CSVEDLWRGGYTF. The variable domain in full, completed from reference TRBV29-1 and TRBJ1-2, reads SAVISQKPSRDICQRGTSLTIQCQVDSQVTMMFWYRQQPGQSLTLIATANQGSEATYESGFVIDKFPISRPNLTFSTLTVSNMSPEDSSIYLCSVEDLWRGGYTFGSGTRLTVV.

The chain recombines TRBV9 with TRBJ1-4; a possible D gene is TRBD1 (6 bases). Trimming took off 1 base at V and 2 bases at J, with 15 bases between the two ends. There are 17 residues in the CDR3. The V gene's germline CDR1 is SGDLS and CDR2 YYNGEE. CDR3 sequence (DNA): TGTGCCAGCAGCGTAAGCTTCAGGGGACTGACTAATGAAAAACTGTTTTTT. It is translated as CASSVSFRGLTNEKLFF.

The chain has TRBV21-1 and TRBJ1-3; no DNA check was done on the table's D call, TRBD1. TRBV21-1 is termed a pseudogene. The CDR3 has 15 amino acids. In DNA, the CDR3 is TGTGCCAGCAGCATATTAGGGACAGGCCTAAACACCATATATTTT. This codes for CASSILGTGLNTIYF.

The rearrangement joins TRBV5-1 to TRBJ2-7; D might be TRBD1 (6 bases). Germline loops: CDR1 SGHRS, CDR2 YFSETQ. The CDR3 is 14 residues long. Trimming shortened V by 2 bases and J by 2 bases, and 11 bases separated the two germline ends. CDR3: CASSFRGSAYEQYF. The CDR3 DNA reads TGCGCCAGCAGCTTCAGGGGTTCGGCCTACGAGCAGTACTTC.

The chain employs TRBV9 and TRBJ2-4; weak D call: TRBD1 (6 bases). CDR1 is SGDLS and CDR2 is YYNGEE in the germline V gene. The length of the CDR3 is 16 residues. V lost 4 bases, J lost 0 bases, and 14 bases lay in between. The CDR3 protein is CASSIRQDAAKNIQYF. The CDR3 bases are TGTGCCAGCAGCATTAGACAGGATGCAGCCAAAAACATTCAGTACTTC.

The chain combines TRBV7-9 with TRBJ2-5; D possibly corresponds to TRBD2 (6 bases). Looked up from germline, CDR1 is SEHNR and CDR2 is FQNEAQ (reference sequence). V gave up 5 bases and J gave up 5 bases, with 15 bases separating them. The CDR3 covers 14 residues. The CDR3 coding sequence is TGTGCCAGCAGCCACGCCAGGGCGGGGGAGACCCAGTACTTC. Protein product: CASSHARAGETQYF. Full variable domain (remainder filled in from reference TRBV7-9 and TRBJ2-5): DTGVSQNPRHKITKRGQNVTFRCDPISEHNRLYWYRQTLGQGPEFLTYFQNEAQLEKSRLLSDRFSAERPKGSFSTLEIQRTEQGDSAMYLCASSHARAGETQYFGPGTRLLVL.

The chain joins TRBV9 to TRBJ2-1; 8 bases line up with TRBD2. Trimming cost V 7 bases and J 1 base; bases outside gene matches: 10. The CDR3 consists of 16 residues. CDR1 and CDR2 (germline): SGDLS, YYNGEE. The CDR3: CASSLERESSYNEQFF. The CDR3, as DNA: TGTGCCAGCTCTCTTGAGCGGGAGTCGTCCTACAATGAGCAGTTCTTC.

The genes are TRBV11-1 and TRBJ2-1; TRBD2 aligns across 11 bases. The CDR3 spans 17 residues. The V gene's germline CDR1 is SGHAT and CDR2 FQDESV (reference sequence). The J segment lost 9 bases and the V segment lost 1 base, leaving 11 bases of the junction unmatched. CDR3 nucleotide sequence: TGTGCCAGCAGCTTAGTGGAGTTTAGCGGGAGGGAGGCTGAGCAGTTCTTC. It translates to CASSLVEFSGREAEQFF.

The chain employs TRBV28 and TRBJ1-5; 8 nucleotides agree with TRBD1. In germline, CDR1 is MDHEN, CDR2 SYDVKM. J lost 6 bases, V lost 7 bases, and 14 bases had no gene match. This CDR3 comprises 16 residues. In DNA form, the CDR3 reads TGTGCCAGCACCGCAACCCCCCACAGGGGGGCTCAGCCCCAGCATTTT. This codes for CASTATPHRGAQPQHF.

V gene TRBV18 combines with J gene TRBJ2-7; TRBD2 matches 13 bases. This CDR3 region has 16 residues. Trimming removed 2 bases from V and 7 bases from J; junction bases left unmatched: 8. Germline assignment: CDR1 KGHSH and CDR2 LQKENI. Here the CDR3 reads CASSPTRTSGSLEQYF. CDR3 DNA sequence: TGTGCCAGCTCACCAACCCGGACTAGCGGGAGCCTTGAGCAGTACTTC.

V and J are TRBV18 and TRBJ1-2; D not certain. This CDR3 has 19 amino acids. V was cut by 0 bases and J by 3 bases, with 23 bases left in between. Germline CDR1 KGHSH, CDR2 LQKENI. CDR3 sequence (DNA): TGTGCCAGCTCACCACCGAAATCCGGGTTCCTACTTGGAGACTATGGCTACACCTTC. Translated: CASSPPKSGFLLGDYGYTF.

The rearrangement links TRBV14 to TRBJ2-7; 14 bases match TRBD2. The CDR3 has 20 amino acids. The V segment lost 4 bases and the J segment 7 bases; nucleotides outside the gene matches: 21. The germline CDR1 and CDR2 sequences are SGHDN and FVKESK. The CDR3 loop reads CASSPDRTRTTSGRAGEQYF. CDR3 nucleotides: TGTGCCAGCAGCCCGGACCGGACACGGACGACTAGCGGGAGGGCCGGGGAGCAGTACTTC.

The chain has TRBV6-4 and TRBJ1-5; D gene uncertain. The CDR3 runs to 13 residues. From germline, CDR1 is MRHNA and CDR2 SNTAGT. Trimming removed 6 bases at V and 1 base at J, with 7 bases between. The CDR3 region has the DNA TGTGCCAGCAGCGTCCAGAGCAATCAGCCCCAGCATTTT. Protein sequence: CASSVQSNQPQHF.

The chain recombines TRBV7-2 with TRBJ2-1, with 13 bases aligning to TRBD2. CDR3 length equals 16 residues. V trimming: 5 bases; J trimming: 7 bases; junction bases outside the gene matches: 8. Germline-derived CDR1 and CDR2 are SGHTA and FQGNSA. As DNA, the CDR3 is TGTGCCAGCAGCACGTCCGGGACTAGCGGGATGAATGAGCAGTTCTTC. Residues: CASSTSGTSGMNEQFF.

The chain joins TRBV11-2 to TRBJ1-2; TRBD1 aligns across 8 bases. The germline CDR1 and CDR2 sequences are SGHAT and FQNNGV. Trimming cost V 2 bases and J 2 bases; bases outside gene matches: 10. This CDR3 is built from 17 residues. The CDR3 loop is CASSLRARGQKNYGYTF. CDR3 DNA sequence: TGTGCCAGCAGCTTACGGGCCAGGGGGCAAAAGAACTATGGCTACACCTTC.

This clone was recorded a few times. The chain employs TRBV19 and TRBJ1-1, with D uncertain. V was shortened by 7 bases and J by 0 bases, with 6 bases between the two germline ends. The CDR3 runs 12 residues. Per germline, CDR1 LNHDA and CDR2 SQIVND (reference sequence). CDR3 in amino acids: CASTALNTEAFF. For the CDR3, the DNA is TGTGCCAGTACAGCGTTGAACACTGAAGCTTTCTTT.

Comments on this clone: The sample has other DNA sequences that encode this CDR3 too. The genes are TRBV27 and TRBJ2-1; D unresolved. Germline V lookup: CDR1 MNHEY, CDR2 SMNVEV (reference sequence). This CDR3 region has 14 residues. Deletions cut 2 bases from V and 1 base from J, with 6 bases between. CDR3 sequence reads: CASSLRASYNEQFF. In nucleotides, the CDR3 is TGTGCCAGCAGTTTACGTGCGTCCTACAATGAGCAGTTCTTC.

The rearrangement joins TRBV4-1 to TRBJ2-5; 8 nucleotides line up with TRBD2. The CDR3 loop spans 18 amino acids. The germline V gene has CDR1 MGHRA and CDR2 YSYEKL. Losses at the gene ends were 1 base for V and 5 bases for J; bases not matched to a gene: 15. This CDR3 reads CASSQVRQRAGGRETQYF. Written as DNA, the CDR3 is TGCGCCAGCAGCCAAGTTAGGCAACGGGCGGGAGGCCGGGAGACCCAGTACTTC.

This chain uses TRBV27 with TRBJ1-5; the D is unclear. Germline CDR1 reads MNHEY; CDR2 reads SMNVEV (reference sequence). The CDR3 covers 14 residues. V dropped 5 bases and J dropped 3 bases, with 11 bases sitting between them. CDR3 nucleotide sequence: TGTGCCAGCAGTCCGGCGGGGTACAATCAGCCCCAGCATTTT. This codes for CASSPAGYNQPQHF.

V and J are TRBV28 and TRBJ2-1; TRBD2 is a possible D gene (6 bases). The CDR3 has 16 amino acids. The germline V and J ends were trimmed by 8 bases and 0 bases, with 17 bases remaining between them. Germline CDR1 MDHEN, CDR2 SYDVKM. CDR3 sequence (DNA): TGTGCCAGCCTAGCTCGGGAGTACGACTCCTACAATGAGCAGTTCTTC. This sequence encodes CASLAREYDSYNEQFF.

The chain carries TRBV6-6 and TRBJ2-1; either TRBD1 or TRBD2 may fit D (6 bases each). The V gene's germline CDR1 is MNHNY and CDR2 SVGAGI (reference sequence). Trimming cost V 4 bases and J 9 bases, with 22 bases left between them. This CDR3 region has 16 residues. CDR3 region: CASSSVGAFYGGEQFF. In nucleotides, the CDR3 is TGTGCCAGCAGTTCTGTGGGGGCGTTCTACGGGGGTGAGCAGTTCTTC.

The J gene is TRBJ2-5, the V gene TRBV5-6; unclear D gene. Trimming removed 0 bases from V and 5 bases from J, with 8 bases in between. This CDR3 spans 13 amino acids. CDR1 is SGHDT and CDR2 is YYEEEE in the germline V gene. Here the CDR3 DNA reads TGTGCCAGCAGCTTGGCCTCGGCGGAGACCCAGTACTTC. The encoded protein is CASSLASAETQYF.

The DNA of the CDR3 is TGTGCCAGCAGCGTCCAAGGCTACACAGATACGCAGTATTTT. It encodes CASSVQGYTDTQYF. The chain employs TRBV9 and TRBJ2-3; D remains ambiguous. The germline V gene encodes CDR1 SGDLS and CDR2 YYNGEE. V was trimmed by 2 bases and J by 2 bases, leaving 9 bases between them. The CDR3 length is 14 residues. The variable domain in full, completed from reference TRBV9 and TRBJ2-3, reads DSGVTQTPKHLITATGQRVTLRCSPRSGDLSVYWYQQSLDQGLQFLIQYYNGEERAKGNILERFSAQQFPDLHSELNLSSLELGDSALYFCASSVQGYTDTQYFGPGTRLTVL.

The chain is built from TRBV10-3 and TRBJ1-1, with no clear D. The CDR3 sequence is 14 residues long. V lost 3 bases and J 1 base, leaving 9 bases between the germline ends. Germline V gives CDR1 ENHRY, CDR2 SYGVKD. The CDR3 coding sequence is TGTGCCATCAGTGATCTGCCGGGGAACACTGAAGCTTTCTTT. Translating gives CAISDLPGNTEAFF.